The 14 T cell receptor beta chains presented below share a single source sample, sequenced in a study of identical twins. TCRdb reanalysed the 5' RACE reads using MiXCR and keeps one entry per CDR3 protein. The sample records around 530,000 distinct CDR3 sequences, over 12% being singletons. This same sample was also part of a study on yellow fever vaccine responses in identical twins.

The sample consisted of CD4+ T cells sorted from blood. The origin of the receptors is a woman in her late teens or twenties in good health.

The chain joins TRBV6-1 to TRBJ2-7, with 9 bases fitting TRBD2. With V trimmed by 7 bases and J by 2 bases, 9 bases remained unmatched. Germline CDR1 MNHNS, CDR2 SASEGT. The CDR3 length is 15 residues. The CDR3 bases are TGTGCCAGCACGCCTTCAGCGGGAGGCCCCTACGAGCAGTACTTC. Translation gives CASTPSAGGPYEQYF.

The V call is TRBV7-6, the J call TRBJ2-1, with TRBD2 matching 8 bases. Germline CDR1 reads SGHVS; CDR2 reads FNYEAQ. V trimming: 0 bases; J trimming: 6 bases; junction bases outside the gene matches: 13. CDR3 length equals 18 residues. CDR3 in amino acids: CASSLAPPGGPVGNEQFF. Here the CDR3 DNA reads TGTGCCAGCAGCTTAGCGCCCCCGGGGGGGCCGGTGGGCAATGAGCAGTTCTTC. Variable domain in full (rest from reference TRBV7-6 and TRBJ2-1): GAGVSQSPRYKVTKRGQDVALRCDPISGHVSLYWYRQALGQGPEFLTYFNYEAQQDKSGLPNDRFSAERPEGSISTLTIQRTEQRDSAMYRCASSLAPPGGPVGNEQFFGPGTRLTVL.

This sequence joins TRBV5-5 and TRBJ2-7, with D perhaps TRBD1 (6 bases). The length of the CDR3 is 13 residues. The V end was cut by 1 base, the J end by 2 bases, with 7 bases between. The V gene's germline CDR1 is SGHKS and CDR2 YYEKEE (reference sequence). CDR3 amino acids: CASSLRQAYEQYF. DNA for the CDR3: TGTGCCAGCAGCTTGCGACAGGCCTACGAGCAGTACTTC.

This clonotype was counted between two and nine times. The V gene is TRBV5-1, the J gene TRBJ1-1; no clear D gene. The germline CDR1 and CDR2 sequences are SGHRS and YFSETQ. This CDR3 contains 15 residues. V was shortened by 5 bases and J by 3 bases, with 17 bases between the two germline ends. The CDR3 sequence: CASSYTGHEDTEAFF. The CDR3 DNA follows: TGCGCCAGCAGTTATACCGGGCACGAGGACACTGAAGCTTTCTTT.

J is TRBJ2-1 and V is TRBV15, with TRBD1 identical over 11 bases. V was clipped by 1 base and J by 6 bases; unmatched bases: 5. Germline-derived CDR1 and CDR2 are LNHNV and YYDKDF (reference sequence). This CDR3 is built from 16 residues. CDR3 residues: CATSRAGTGGSNEQFF. In nucleotides, the CDR3 is TGTGCCACCAGCAGAGCCGGGACAGGGGGGTCCAATGAGCAGTTCTTC.

There are a few counts of this clonotype. The J gene is TRBJ2-1, the V gene TRBV7-3, with D possibly being TRBD2 (6 bases). With 6 bases removed from V and 6 bases from J, the gap between germline ends came to 15 bases. From germline, CDR1 is SGHTA and CDR2 FQGTGA. The length of the CDR3 is 14 residues. CDR3 protein: CASSTQFGGNEQFF. The CDR3 DNA reads as TGTGCCAGCAGTACCCAGTTCGGGGGCAATGAGCAGTTCTTC.

In this sample, this clonotype turned up many times. The rearrangement joins TRBV27 to TRBJ2-3; 7 bases align to TRBD2. The CDR3 contains 17 residues. With V trimmed by 6 bases and J by 1 base, 13 bases remained unmatched. Germline CDR1 and CDR2: MNHEY and SMNVEV (reference sequence). For the CDR3, the DNA is TGTGCCAGCAGCTCAAGGGGCGGGAGAGGTCGCACAGATACGCAGTATTTT. It translates to CASSSRGGRGRTDTQYF.

This clonotype was counted many times. The rearrangement uses TRBV10-3 and TRBJ1-2; D might be TRBD1 (5 bases). This CDR3 has 16 residues. CDR1 ENHRY and CDR2 SYGVKD come from the germline V gene. Trimming took 3 bases from V and 3 from J, leaving 17 bases between them. The CDR3 bases are TGTGCCATCAGTGAATTTGACAGTCCATCCTACTATGGCTACACCTTC. Amino acid sequence: CAISEFDSPSYYGYTF.

This clonotype was seen only a few times. This chain uses TRBV6-5 with TRBJ2-5; the D gene is possibly TRBD1 (6 bases). Trimming pared 4 bases from V and 5 bases from J, leaving 17 bases between. CDR3 size: 15 residues. The V gene's germline CDR1 is MNHEY and CDR2 SVGAGI. The CDR3 nucleotides are TGTGCCAGCAGTTCAAAGGGGGTGGGTTTGGAGACCCAGTACTTC. This translates into CASSSKGVGLETQYF.

This clonotype occurred a few times. One end of the junction does not line up with germline, which may come from a read error. CDR3 sequence (DNA): TGTGCCAGTAGGCCCAAGGGAGGGACGGGAAGGTACTCGGTCTTT. It translates to CASRPKGGTGRYSVF. The V call is TRBV19, the J call TRBJ1-1, with D maybe TRBD1 (5 bases). The CDR3 extends over 15 amino acids. Germline CDR1 and CDR2: LNHDA and SQIVND (reference sequence).

The chain carries TRBV28 and TRBJ2-1, with 10 bases identical to TRBD1. This CDR3 spans 16 amino acids. In germline, CDR1 is MDHEN, CDR2 SYDVKM. The V gene end was trimmed by 7 bases and the J gene end by 5 bases; junction bases not matched to a gene: 11. This CDR3 is CASKLGGTGVNNEQFF. CDR3 DNA: TGTGCCAGCAAGTTAGGAGGGACAGGGGTAAACAATGAGCAGTTCTTC.

This clonotype was observed a handful of times. This chain uses TRBV4-2 with TRBJ1-5; D gene unclear. The CDR3 spans 15 residues. Germline V gives CDR1 LGHNA, CDR2 YNFKEQ. The V end lost 0 bases, the J end lost 4 bases, and 10 bases lay between the germline ends. This CDR3 reads CASSQEYTGNQPQHF. DNA of the CDR3: TGTGCCAGCAGCCAAGAGTATACGGGGAATCAGCCCCAGCATTTT.

This clonotype was recorded at least ten times. The chain is built from TRBV15 and TRBJ1-6, with no clear D. Germline lookup yields CDR1 LNHNV and CDR2 YYDKDF (reference sequence). V lost 6 bases and J 7 bases, leaving 13 bases between the germline ends. The length of the CDR3 is 14 residues. The CDR3 region is CATRLRTGNSPLHF. The DNA for the CDR3 is TGTGCCACCAGGTTACGGACGGGAAATTCACCCCTCCACTTT.

This sequence joins TRBV20-1 and TRBJ2-3, with TRBD2 identical over 10 bases. This CDR3 is 15 amino acids long. Germline lookup yields CDR1 DFQATT and CDR2 SNEGSKA (reference sequence). V lost 5 bases, J lost 5 bases, and 10 bases stayed unmatched. For the CDR3, the DNA is TGCAGTGCTCGTCTACCTAGCGGGGGAAGAGATACGCAGTATTTT. The encoded protein is CSARLPSGGRDTQYF.